The 15 T cell receptor beta chains listed next were all sequenced from one sample in a study of early T cells in non-severe SARS-CoV-2 infection. TCRdb reprocessed the 5' RACE reads with MiXCR, giving one entry per CDR3 protein. The sample comprises approximately 63,000 distinct CDR3 sequences, 5.9% of which are singletons, and 3% to 3.5% rests with the top ten. This specimen consisted of whole blood, obtained at baseline. The receptors originated from an adult who was a healthcare worker with PCR-confirmed SARS-CoV-2 infection or an uninfected control (not recorded which).

The chain is built from TRBV3-1 and TRBJ2-4, with D hard to call. The CDR3 length is 13 residues. Trimming left V 2 bases short and J 9 bases short, with 11 bases between. Germline CDR1 and CDR2: LGHDT and YNNKEL (reference sequence). CDR3 protein: CASSQLERSIQYF. The CDR3 region has the DNA TGTGCCAGCAGCCAACTGGAACGGAGCATTCAGTACTTC.

This sequence joins TRBV7-8 and TRBJ1-4; D possibly corresponds to TRBD1 (6 bases). Germline V gene sequence: CDR1 SGHVS, CDR2 FQNEAQ. The V gene lost 2 bases and the J gene lost 5 bases, with 12 bases spanning the gap. This CDR3 contains 15 residues. CDR3 sequence reads: CASSLMRQANEKLFF. In DNA form, the CDR3 reads TGTGCCAGCAGCTTAATGAGACAGGCGAATGAAAAACTGTTTTTT. Using reference TRBV7-8 and TRBJ1-4 for the parts outside the CDR3, the full variable domain is GAGVSQSPRYKVAKRGQDVALRCDPISGHVSLFWYQQALGQGPEFLTYFQNEAQLDKSGLPSDRFFAERPEGSVSTLKIQRTQQEDSAVYLCASSLMRQANEKLFFGSGTQLSVL.

This clonotype showed up just a few times. The chain recombines TRBV12-3 or TRBV12-4 with TRBJ1-4, with 9 bases lining up with TRBD1. V lost 4 bases, J lost 7 bases, and 7 bases stayed unmatched. The CDR3 totals 15 residues. As DNA, the CDR3 is TGTGCCAGCAGTTATGGCTGGACAGGGGCTGAAAAACTGTTTTTT. It is translated as CASSYGWTGAEKLFF.

The V gene is TRBV29-1, the J gene TRBJ1-5; D gene uncertain. The germline V gene has CDR1 SQVTM and CDR2 ANQGSEA. Trimming removed 6 bases at V and 5 bases at J, with 23 bases between. This CDR3 comprises 16 residues. CDR3 amino acids: CSVGRSSWGADQPQHF. CDR3 DNA sequence: TGCAGCGTCGGTCGGTCCTCTTGGGGAGCTGATCAGCCCCAGCATTTT.

This clonotype has a count of ten or more. V is TRBV4-1 and J is TRBJ2-1; 8 nucleotides line up with TRBD2. CDR1 MGHRA and CDR2 YSYEKL come from the germline V gene. CDR3 length: 17 amino acids. With 0 bases clipped from V and 8 bases from J, the junction kept 12 bases outside the gene matches. The CDR3 nucleotides read TGCGCCAGCAGCCAAGAAGCCGCTAGCGGGCGGGGGCATGAGCAGTTCTTC. This translates into CASSQEAASGRGHEQFF.

This clonotype was detected many times. The chain is built from TRBV7-7 and TRBJ2-7, with TRBD2 as a possible D gene (5 bases). Trimming left V 5 bases short and J 2 bases short, with 19 bases between. Germline V gene sequence: CDR1 SSHAT, CDR2 FNYEAQ (reference sequence). The CDR3 has 16 amino acids. CDR3 DNA sequence: TGTGCCAGCAGCCCCTTACCCGGGGATAGGGCCTACGAGCAGTACTTC. It translates to CASSPLPGDRAYEQYF. The complete variable domain, with remaining parts taken from reference TRBV7-7 and TRBJ2-7, reads GAGVSQSPRYKVTKRGQDVTLRCDPISSHATLYWYQQALGQGPEFLTYFNYEAQPDKSGLPSDRFSAERPEGSISTLTIQRTEQRDSAMYRCASSPLPGDRAYEQYFGPGTRLTVT.

This clonotype was picked up many times. This chain links TRBV10-2 with TRBJ1-1, with 9 bases aligning to TRBD1. The CDR3 is 16 residues long. J gave up 1 base and V 2 bases, and 5 bases lay outside the gene matches. Germline CDR1 and CDR2: WSHSY and SAAADI. CDR3 sequence (DNA): TGCGCCAGCAGTGAGGGGGACAGGGCTCAGAACACTGAAGCTTTCTTT. This translates into CASSEGDRAQNTEAFF.

On this clonotype: This may be a read error: a much more frequent sequence differs by one nucleotide. The genes are TRBV28 and TRBJ1-2; 8 bases align to TRBD1. There are 14 residues in the CDR3. CDR1 is MDHEN and CDR2 is SYDVKM in the germline V gene. The CDR3 loop is CAGSFFGQGNGYTF. The CDR3 nucleotides are TGTGCCGGCAGTTTTTTCGGACAGGGAAATGGCTACACCTTC.

This clonotype was recorded at least ten times. This chain uses TRBV7-2 with TRBJ2-7; unclear D gene. This CDR3 has 14 residues. Germline CDR1 is SGHTA and CDR2 is FQGNSA. V was pared by 5 bases and J by 3 bases, with 14 bases between. Here the CDR3 reads CASSGPQNFYEQYF. In nucleotides, the CDR3 is TGTGCCAGCAGCGGACCGCAGAATTTCTACGAGCAGTACTTC.

There are many counts of this clonotype. CDR3 sequence reads: CASSSREDLHEQFF. As DNA, the CDR3 is TGTGCCAGCAGCTCTCGCGAGGATTTGCATGAGCAGTTCTTC. This chain connects TRBV3-1 to TRBJ2-1; D ambiguous. Germline values: CDR1 LGHDT, CDR2 YNNKEL (reference sequence). The CDR3 loop spans 14 amino acids. V was pared by 5 bases and J by 8 bases, with 16 bases between.

The table lists this clonotype with many counts. A read error may account for a junction end that differs from germline. The chain is built from TRBV18 and TRBJ1-1; unclear D gene. From germline, CDR1 is KGHSH and CDR2 LQKENI. The CDR3 is made up of 13 amino acids. The DNA for the CDR3 is TGTGCCAGCTCACCACCGAACGGGAATGAAGTTTTCTTT. Translation gives CASSPPNGNEVFF.

The chain is built from TRBV13 and TRBJ2-5; 8 nucleotides match TRBD1. CDR3 size: 16 residues. Unmatched junction bases numbered 7, after V lost 2 bases and J lost 2 bases. CDR1 and CDR2 from the germline V gene are PRHDT and FYEKMQ (reference sequence). As DNA, the CDR3 is TGTGCCAGCAGCTTAACGGCGGACAGGGCTCAAGAGACCCAGTACTTC. Protein: CASSLTADRAQETQYF.

Within the sample, this clonotype is medium-sized. The chain employs TRBV20-1 and TRBJ2-7; no clear D gene. Looked up from germline, CDR1 is DFQATT and CDR2 is SNEGSKA (reference sequence). The V end was cut by 6 bases, the J end by 3 bases, with 9 bases between. The CDR3 sequence is 11 residues long. As DNA, the CDR3 is TGCAGTGCCGAAACCAACTACGAGCAGTACTTC. Translating gives CSAETNYEQYF.

This clonotype came up a few times. V is TRBV4-3 and J is TRBJ1-1; the D is unclear. The CDR3 length is 18 residues. Germline V gives CDR1 LGHNA, CDR2 YSLEER. With 0 bases removed from V and 0 bases from J, the gap between germline ends came to 17 bases. The CDR3 loop reads CASSQEALGGRMNTEAFF. The CDR3 coding sequence is TGCGCCAGCAGCCAAGAAGCTTTGGGAGGTAGAATGAACACTGAAGCTTTCTTT.

J is TRBJ2-5 and V is TRBV6-1, with D hard to call. The CDR3 is made up of 15 amino acids. With 3 bases removed from V and 2 bases from J, the gap between germline ends came to 13 bases. Germline-derived CDR1 and CDR2 are MNHNS and SASEGT. The CDR3 coding sequence is TGTGCCAGCAGTGACCGAGAAATATATCAAGAGACCCAGTACTTC. Translation gives CASSDREIYQETQYF.